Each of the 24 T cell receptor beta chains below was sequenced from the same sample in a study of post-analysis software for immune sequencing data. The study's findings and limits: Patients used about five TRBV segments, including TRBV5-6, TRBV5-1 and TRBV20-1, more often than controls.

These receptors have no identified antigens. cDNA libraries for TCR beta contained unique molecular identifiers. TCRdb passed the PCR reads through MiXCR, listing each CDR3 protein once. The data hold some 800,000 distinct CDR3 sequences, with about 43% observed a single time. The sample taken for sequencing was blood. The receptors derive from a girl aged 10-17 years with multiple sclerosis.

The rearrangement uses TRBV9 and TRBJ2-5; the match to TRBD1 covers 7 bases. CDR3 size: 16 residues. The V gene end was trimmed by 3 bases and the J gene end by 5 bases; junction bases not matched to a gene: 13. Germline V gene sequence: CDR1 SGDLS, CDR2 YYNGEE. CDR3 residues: CASSASQGWMTETQYF. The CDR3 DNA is TGTGCCAGCAGCGCCTCACAGGGGTGGATGACGGAGACCCAGTACTTC.

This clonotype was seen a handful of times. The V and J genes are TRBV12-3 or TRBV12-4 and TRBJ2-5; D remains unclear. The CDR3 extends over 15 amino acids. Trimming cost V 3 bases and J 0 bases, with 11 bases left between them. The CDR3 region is CASSLSLGNQETQYF. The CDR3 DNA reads TGTGCCAGCAGTTTGTCCCTAGGGAACCAAGAGACCCAGTACTTC.

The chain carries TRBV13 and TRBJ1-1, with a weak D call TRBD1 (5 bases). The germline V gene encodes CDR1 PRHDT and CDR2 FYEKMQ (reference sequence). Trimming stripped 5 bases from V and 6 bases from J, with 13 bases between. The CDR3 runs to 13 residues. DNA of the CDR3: TGTGCCAGCAGCCCTGGAGGGGCGCCTGAAGCTTTCTTT. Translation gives CASSPGGAPEAFF.

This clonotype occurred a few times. The CDR3 DNA reads TGTGCCATCAGTGAGTCGTCGGGTTTCGGGGAGCAGTTCTTC. Its translation is CAISESSGFGEQFF. The V and J genes are TRBV10-3 and TRBJ2-1; the D is unclear. CDR1 is ENHRY and CDR2 is SYGVKD in the germline V gene. CDR3 size: 14 residues. The ends were cut back, 0 bases at V and 10 bases at J, with 13 bases in the middle.

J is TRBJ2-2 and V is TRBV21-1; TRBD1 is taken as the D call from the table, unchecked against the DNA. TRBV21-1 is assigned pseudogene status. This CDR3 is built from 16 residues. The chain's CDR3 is CASSKVGQGFTGELFF. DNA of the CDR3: TGTGCCAGCAGCAAAGTAGGACAGGGTTTCACCGGGGAGCTGTTTTTT.

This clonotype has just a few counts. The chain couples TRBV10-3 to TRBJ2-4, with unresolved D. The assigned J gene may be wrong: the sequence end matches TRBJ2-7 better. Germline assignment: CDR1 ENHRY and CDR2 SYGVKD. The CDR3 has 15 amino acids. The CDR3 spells CAISEYSQLVYEQYF. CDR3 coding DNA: TGTGCCATCAGTGAGTACTCCCAACTCGTCTACGAGCAGTACTTC.

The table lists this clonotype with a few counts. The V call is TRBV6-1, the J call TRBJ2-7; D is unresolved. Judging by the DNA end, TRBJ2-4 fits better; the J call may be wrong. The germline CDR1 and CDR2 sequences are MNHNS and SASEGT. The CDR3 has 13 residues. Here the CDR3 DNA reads TGTGCCAGCTCTAGGATAGAAAAGGTCATTCAGTACTTC. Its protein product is CASSRIEKVIQYF.

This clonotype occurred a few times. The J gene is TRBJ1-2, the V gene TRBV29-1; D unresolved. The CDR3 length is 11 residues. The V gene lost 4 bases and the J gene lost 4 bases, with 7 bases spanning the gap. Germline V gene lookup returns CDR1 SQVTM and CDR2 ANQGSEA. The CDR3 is CSVGGGYGYTF. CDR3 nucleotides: TGCAGCGTTGGGGGTGGCTATGGCTACACCTTC.

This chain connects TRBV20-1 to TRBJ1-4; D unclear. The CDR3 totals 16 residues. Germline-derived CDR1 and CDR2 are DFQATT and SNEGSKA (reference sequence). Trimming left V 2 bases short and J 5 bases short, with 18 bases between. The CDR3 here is CSARSHYPAPNEKLFF. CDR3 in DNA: TGCAGTGCTAGATCCCATTATCCAGCCCCGAATGAAAAACTGTTTTTT.

In DNA form, the CDR3 reads TGTGCCAGCAGCTTGGGTCCGAAACCGGGCCACGACAAAAACATTCAGTACTTC. Its protein is CASSLGPKPGHDKNIQYF. The chain has TRBV7-9 and TRBJ2-4; the D is unclear. This CDR3 comprises 18 residues. The V and J ends lost 3 bases and 3 bases respectively, with 21 bases between them. CDR1 and CDR2 (germline): SEHNR, FQNEAQ (reference sequence).

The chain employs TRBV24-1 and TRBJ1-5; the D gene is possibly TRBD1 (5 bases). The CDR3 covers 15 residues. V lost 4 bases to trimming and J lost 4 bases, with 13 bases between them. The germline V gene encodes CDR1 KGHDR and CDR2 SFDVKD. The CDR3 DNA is TGTGCCACCAGTGACTCGGGACCCAATAATCAGCCCCAGCATTTT. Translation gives CATSDSGPNNQPQHF.

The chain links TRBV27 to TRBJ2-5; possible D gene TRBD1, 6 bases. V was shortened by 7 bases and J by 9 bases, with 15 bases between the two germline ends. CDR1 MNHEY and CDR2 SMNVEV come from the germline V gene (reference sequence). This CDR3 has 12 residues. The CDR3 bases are TGTGCCAGCATGGAAAGCCCAGGGGCCCAGTACTTC. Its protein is CASMESPGAQYF.

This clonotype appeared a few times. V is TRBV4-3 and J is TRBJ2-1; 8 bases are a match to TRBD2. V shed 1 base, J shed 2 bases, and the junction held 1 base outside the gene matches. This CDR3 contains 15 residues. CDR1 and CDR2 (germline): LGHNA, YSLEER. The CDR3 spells CASSQGGRPYNEQFF. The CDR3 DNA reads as TGCGCCAGCAGCCAAGGCGGGAGGCCCTACAATGAGCAGTTCTTC.

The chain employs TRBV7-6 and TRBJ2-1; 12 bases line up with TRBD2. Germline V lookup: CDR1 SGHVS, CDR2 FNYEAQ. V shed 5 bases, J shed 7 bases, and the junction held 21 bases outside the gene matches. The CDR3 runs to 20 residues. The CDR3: CASSGRTGSATSGSRNEQFF. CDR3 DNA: TGTGCCAGCAGCGGACGGACAGGATCGGCGACTAGCGGGAGTAGAAATGAGCAGTTCTTC.

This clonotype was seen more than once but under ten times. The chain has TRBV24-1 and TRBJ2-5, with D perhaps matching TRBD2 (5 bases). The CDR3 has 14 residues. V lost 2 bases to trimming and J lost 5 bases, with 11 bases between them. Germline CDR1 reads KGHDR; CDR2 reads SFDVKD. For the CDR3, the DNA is TGTGCCACCAGTGATTCCCGGGGTACGGAGACCCAGTACTTC. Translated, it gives CATSDSRGTETQYF.

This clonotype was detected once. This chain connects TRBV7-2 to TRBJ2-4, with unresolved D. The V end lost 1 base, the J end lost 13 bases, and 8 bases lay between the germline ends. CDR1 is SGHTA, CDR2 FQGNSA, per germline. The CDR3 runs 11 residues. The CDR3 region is CASSLDYGQYF. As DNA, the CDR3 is TGTGCCAGCAGCTTAGACTACGGGCAGTACTTC.

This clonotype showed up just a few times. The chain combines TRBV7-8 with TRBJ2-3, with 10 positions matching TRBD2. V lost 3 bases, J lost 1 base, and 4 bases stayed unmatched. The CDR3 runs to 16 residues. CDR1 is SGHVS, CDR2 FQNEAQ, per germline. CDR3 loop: CASSFLAGVRTDTQYF. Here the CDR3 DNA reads TGTGCCAGCAGCTTCCTAGCGGGAGTCCGCACAGATACGCAGTATTTT.

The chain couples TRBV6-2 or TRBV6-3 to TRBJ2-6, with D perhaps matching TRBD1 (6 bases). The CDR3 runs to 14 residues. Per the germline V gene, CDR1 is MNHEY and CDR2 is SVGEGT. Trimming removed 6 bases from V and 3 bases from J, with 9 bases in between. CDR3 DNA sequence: TGTGCCAGCAGCGGGACAATTGGGGCCAACGTCCTGACTTTC. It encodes CASSGTIGANVLTF.

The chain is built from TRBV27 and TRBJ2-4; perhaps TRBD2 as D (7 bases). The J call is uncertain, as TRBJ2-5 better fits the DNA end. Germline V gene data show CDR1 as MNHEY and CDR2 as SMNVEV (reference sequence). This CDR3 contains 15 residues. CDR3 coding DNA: TGTGCCAGCAGTTTGGGGGCGGGGGCCCTAGAGACCCAGTACTTC. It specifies CASSLGAGALETQYF.

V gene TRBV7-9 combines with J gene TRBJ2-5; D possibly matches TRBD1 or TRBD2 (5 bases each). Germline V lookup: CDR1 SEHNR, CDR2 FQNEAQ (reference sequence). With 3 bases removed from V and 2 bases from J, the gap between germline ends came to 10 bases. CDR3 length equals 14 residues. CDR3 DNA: TGTGCCAGCAGCTTCGGGGCATTACAAGAGACCCAGTACTTC. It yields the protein CASSFGALQETQYF.

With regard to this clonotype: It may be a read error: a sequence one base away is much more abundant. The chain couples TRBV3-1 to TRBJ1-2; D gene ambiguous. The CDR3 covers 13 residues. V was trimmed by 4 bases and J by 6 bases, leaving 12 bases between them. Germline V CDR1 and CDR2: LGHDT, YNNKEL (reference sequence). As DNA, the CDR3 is TGTGCCAGCAGCCGCGGCCACGGCCATGGCTACACCTTC. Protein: CASSRGHGHGYTF.

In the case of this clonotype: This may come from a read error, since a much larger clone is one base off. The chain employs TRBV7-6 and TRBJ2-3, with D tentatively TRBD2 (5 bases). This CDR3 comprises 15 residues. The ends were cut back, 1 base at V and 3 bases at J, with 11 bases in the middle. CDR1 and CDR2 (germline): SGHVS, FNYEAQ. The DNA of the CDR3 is TGTGCCAGCAGCTTAGGGGGAGTGCTGACAGATACGCAGTATTTT. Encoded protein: CASSLGGVLTDTQYF.

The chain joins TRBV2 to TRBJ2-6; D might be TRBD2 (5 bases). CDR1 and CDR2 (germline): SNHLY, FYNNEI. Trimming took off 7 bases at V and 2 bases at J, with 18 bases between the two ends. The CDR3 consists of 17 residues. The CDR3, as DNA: TGTGCCAGCATCGATTCACTGGGGAGCCCTGGGGCCAACGTCCTGACTTTC. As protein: CASIDSLGSPGANVLTF.

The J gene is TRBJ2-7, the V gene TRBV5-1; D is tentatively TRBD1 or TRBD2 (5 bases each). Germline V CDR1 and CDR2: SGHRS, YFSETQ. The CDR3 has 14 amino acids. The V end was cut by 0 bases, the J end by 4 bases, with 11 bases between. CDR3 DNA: TGCGCCAGCAGCTTGGTTCCCGGGGCGTACGAGCAGTACTTC. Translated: CASSLVPGAYEQYF.